The present T cell receptor beta chain was sequenced within a study of regulatory T cells in long-lasting Graves disease. Study conclusions and caveats: TCR diversity was lower in persistent Graves' patients than in newly diagnosed ones.

This sample's time point: newly diagnosed GD, antithyroid drugs for less than 3 months. With RNA extracted from PBMCs as input, the TCR library was made. This clonotype was counted many times. What it binds is unknown. Deletions cut 5 bases from V and 4 bases from J, with 14 bases between. CDR1 and CDR2 from the germline V gene are PRHDT and FYEKMQ (reference sequence). The length of the CDR3 is 14 residues. Arm-PCR of CDR3 regions and iRepertoire HTBI primers were used to build TCR beta libraries. TCRdb independently ran MiXCR on the multiplex PCR reads; one entry per CDR3 protein. The sample carries over 300,000 distinct CDR3 sequences, around 15% recorded once.

This material consisted of peripheral blood mononuclear cells (PBMCs), taken at new diagnosis, from a patient treated with antithyroid drugs. This chain links TRBV13 with TRBJ1-1; tentatively, D is TRBD1 (5 bases). This TCR derives from a female donor with Graves disease. CDR3 amino acids: CASSRPRGGTEAFF. In DNA, the CDR3 is TGTGCCAGCAGCAGGCCCCGGGGGGGCACTGAAGCTTTCTTT. Based on the CDR3 plus reference TRBV13 and TRBJ1-1, the full variable domain is AAGVIQSPRHLIKEKRETATLKCYPIPRHDTVYWYQQGPGQDPQFLISFYEKMQSDKGSIPDRFSAQQFSDYHSELNMSSLELGDSALYFCASSRPRGGTEAFFGQGTRLTVV.